These 32 T cell receptor beta chains were all obtained from the same sample, sequenced in a study of cytomegalovirus exposure and HLA in healthy donors. PCR employed 60 Vbeta and 13 Jbeta primers. Produced via immunoSEQ multiplex PCR; TCRdb's table is partial and in-frame only. This table has roughly 250,000 clones, roughly 81% appearing once. Sequenced input: PBMCs. The receptors originated from a woman in her thirties or forties in good health and CMV-seropositive.

Only one count was recorded for this clone. The chain links TRBV7-3 to TRBJ1-1; D is uncertain. CDR3 length equals 14 residues. Germline V gives CDR1 SGHTA, CDR2 FQGTGA. V lost 2 bases, J lost 0 bases, and 7 bases lay in between. CDR3 amino acids: CASSLEGVNTEAFF. The CDR3 DNA is TGTGCCAGCAGCTTAGAGGGTGTGAACACTGAAGCTTTCTTT.

This chain uses TRBV11-3 with TRBJ1-1; possibly TRBD1 for D (5 bases). V gave up 3 bases and J gave up 7 bases, with 12 bases separating them. The length of the CDR3 is 13 residues. Germline CDR1 SGHNT, CDR2 YENEEA. The CDR3 DNA reads as TGTGCCAGCAGCTTCGCCGGGGGGGGTGAAGCTTTCTTT. As protein: CASSFAGGGEAFF.

There are a few counts of this clone. V usage is TRBV30 and J usage is TRBJ2-2; 11 bases are a match to TRBD1. CDR3 length equals 15 residues. Germline loops: CDR1 GTSNPN, CDR2 SVGIG (reference sequence). V was clipped by 5 bases and J by 7 bases; unmatched bases: 9. The CDR3 sequence is CAWGRDRGNHGELFF. In nucleotides, the CDR3 is TGTGCCTGGGGCCGGGACAGGGGGAATCACGGGGAGCTGTTTTTT.

Only one count was recorded for this clone. CDR3 sequence reads: CASSSRGRNTEAFF. The CDR3, as DNA: TGTGCCAGCAGCTCTAGGGGGAGGAACACTGAAGCTTTCTTT. The V and J genes are TRBV7-2 and TRBJ1-1; perhaps TRBD1 as D (6 bases). The V gene lost 4 bases and the J gene lost 1 base, with 10 bases spanning the gap. Germline V CDR1 and CDR2: SGHTA, FQGNSA. This CDR3 has 14 residues.

The rearrangement uses TRBV4-3 and TRBJ1-1; D is uncertain. This CDR3 region has 13 residues. V lost 6 bases and J 1 base, leaving 9 bases between the germline ends. Germline CDR1 reads LGHNA; CDR2 reads YSLEER. In nucleotides, the CDR3 is TGCGCCAGCAGTTACGGGGAGAACACTGAAGCTTTCTTT. Protein: CASSYGENTEAFF.

The chain carries TRBV19 and TRBJ2-3; the match to TRBD2 covers 10 bases. V gave up 8 bases and J gave up 5 bases; unmatched junction bases: 7. The germline V gene has CDR1 LNHDA and CDR2 SQIVND (reference sequence). CDR3 length equals 14 residues. This CDR3 is CASGAGGPLDTQYF. The DNA for the CDR3 is TGTGCCAGTGGAGCGGGAGGGCCTCTAGATACGCAGTATTTT.

The chain recombines TRBV6-6 with TRBJ1-2; D uncertain. This CDR3 contains 15 residues. Germline lookup yields CDR1 MNHNY and CDR2 SVGAGI (reference sequence). Trimming left V 4 bases short and J 1 base short, with 13 bases between. The CDR3 spells CASSLSQQFNYGYTF. CDR3 nucleotides: TGTGCCAGCAGTTTATCACAGCAGTTTAACTATGGCTACACCTTC.

The chain joins TRBV2 to TRBJ1-5; D gene unclear. The CDR3 totals 14 residues. Germline V gene sequence: CDR1 SNHLY, CDR2 FYNNEI. Trimming shortened V by 4 bases and J by 6 bases, and 13 bases separated the two germline ends. DNA of the CDR3: TGTGCCAGCAGTGGGGCCCCGGGAGGTCAGCCCCAGCATTTT. Protein product: CASSGAPGGQPQHF.

The rearrangement uses TRBV29-1 and TRBJ2-7; TRBD1 agrees at 11 bases. Germline CDR1 reads SQVTM; CDR2 reads ANQGSEA. The CDR3 consists of 14 residues. The J segment lost 6 bases and the V segment lost 3 bases, leaving 7 bases of the junction unmatched. CDR3 protein: CSVEVSGTGGEQYF. The CDR3 DNA is TGCAGCGTTGAGGTTTCCGGGACAGGGGGCGAGCAGTACTTC.

CDR3 residues: CASSLTGGETQYF. CDR3 bases: TGTGCCAGCAGTTTGACAGGGGGGGAGACCCAGTACTTC. J is TRBJ2-5 and V is TRBV6-6; 9 nucleotides match TRBD1. V lost 4 bases and J lost 5; bases outside the gene matches: 2. The length of the CDR3 is 13 residues. Germline V CDR1 and CDR2: MNHNY, SVGAGI (reference sequence).

This chain joins TRBV5-6 and TRBJ2-5; 8 positions match TRBD2. The end of the DNA fits TRBJ2-7 better, so the J call may be wrong. CDR1 SGHDT and CDR2 YYEEEE come from the germline V gene. The CDR3 runs 15 residues. CDR3 sequence (DNA): TGTGCCAGCAGCTTTGGGACTAGGGAATTCGACGAGCAGTACTTC. It specifies CASSFGTREFDEQYF.

V is TRBV7-8 and J is TRBJ2-5; D not certain. Trimming shortened V by 5 bases and J by 7 bases, and 14 bases separated the two germline ends. The CDR3 runs 13 residues. The germline CDR1 and CDR2 sequences are SGHVS and FQNEAQ. The CDR3 sequence is CASSPSVPGTQYF. CDR3 DNA: TGTGCCAGCAGCCCTTCAGTTCCGGGGACCCAGTACTTC.

The chain couples TRBV12-5 to TRBJ2-1; TRBD2 might be the D (6 bases). Germline V CDR1 and CDR2: LGHNT, FRNRAP. V was clipped by 7 bases and J by 4 bases, with 14 bases between them. The CDR3 is 14 residues long. The CDR3 reads CASAPGEAYNEQFF. In nucleotides, the CDR3 is TGTGCTAGTGCGCCCGGGGAGGCTTACAATGAGCAGTTCTTC.

This rearrangement joins TRBV2 to TRBJ1-2; D is undetermined. Trimming removed 3 bases from V and 0 bases from J, with 11 bases in between. The CDR3 spans 15 residues. Looked up from germline, CDR1 is SNHLY and CDR2 is FYNNEI. CDR3 protein: CASSDEGGANYGYTF. The CDR3 coding sequence is TGTGCCAGCAGTGATGAAGGCGGGGCTAACTATGGCTACACCTTC.

Worth noting for this clone: One end of the junction varies from germline; a read error may be responsible. In DNA, the CDR3 is TGTGCTAGCAGCTTACTCCCGACAGGGAAGCTCAACACCGGGGAGCTGTTTTTT. Amino acids: CASSLLPTGKLNTGELFF. J is TRBJ2-2 and V is TRBV7-7; 7 nucleotides match TRBD1. This CDR3 is 18 amino acids long. Germline CDR1 is SSHAT and CDR2 is FNYEAQ (reference sequence).

This clone was counted between two and nine times. The chain links TRBV27 to TRBJ1-6, with D uncertain. The CDR3 runs 16 residues. The germline V gene has CDR1 MNHEY and CDR2 SMNVEV (reference sequence). The V end lost 5 bases, the J end lost 4 bases, and 15 bases lay between the germline ends. The CDR3 DNA is TGTGCCAGCAGTGCCCTCAGCCAGCGATATAATTCACCCCTCCACTTT. Protein product: CASSALSQRYNSPLHF.

The chain combines TRBV6-1 with TRBJ2-7, with TRBD2 identical over 11 bases. The V gene end was trimmed by 5 bases and the J gene end by 2 bases; junction bases not matched to a gene: 5. This CDR3 is built from 15 residues. CDR1 and CDR2 from the germline V gene are MNHNS and SASEGT. The CDR3 bases are TGTGCCAGCAGTTCCCTAGCGGGAGGCCCCTACGAGCAGTACTTC. This codes for CASSSLAGGPYEQYF.

In DNA form, the CDR3 reads TGTGCCAGCAGCTTGGGAGGGACAGCTAACAATGAGCAGTTCTTC. Its translation: CASSLGGTANNEQFF. The V call is TRBV5-5, the J call TRBJ2-1; 7 nucleotides agree with TRBD1. Germline CDR1 reads SGHKS; CDR2 reads YYEKEE (reference sequence). The CDR3 extends over 15 amino acids. V lost 0 bases, J lost 5 bases, and 5 bases stayed unmatched.

This chain joins TRBV28 and TRBJ1-6; 10 nucleotides match TRBD1. The V segment lost 3 bases and the J segment 9 bases; nucleotides outside the gene matches: 5. From germline, CDR1 is MDHEN and CDR2 SYDVKM. The CDR3 loop spans 15 amino acids. The CDR3: CASSLPRTGGSPLHF. The CDR3 coding sequence is TGTGCCAGCAGTTTGCCCAGGACAGGGGGTTCACCCCTCCACTTT. The variable domain in full, with the rest retrieved from reference TRBV28 and TRBJ1-6, is DVKVTQSSRYLVKRTGEKVFLECVQDMDHENMFWYRQDPGLGLRLIYFSYDVKMKEKGDIPEGYSVSREKKERFSLILESASTNQTSMYLCASSLPRTGGSPLHFGNGTRLTVT.

The genes are TRBV18 and TRBJ2-1; no firm D call. V lost 6 bases to trimming and J lost 0 bases, with 12 bases between them. CDR1 and CDR2 (germline): KGHSH, LQKENI. This CDR3 is 15 amino acids long. The CDR3 region has the DNA TGTGCCAGCTCCATCAACCGAGGCTCCTACAATGAGCAGTTCTTC. It specifies CASSINRGSYNEQFF.

The rearrangement links TRBV6-5 to TRBJ1-3; no reliable D call. Germline loops: CDR1 MNHEY, CDR2 SVGAGI. V was cut by 2 bases and J by 2 bases, with 7 bases left in between. The CDR3 is 14 amino acids. The CDR3 DNA reads TGTGCCAGCAGTTACGGAGGAGCTGGAAACACCATATATTTT. Translating it yields CASSYGGAGNTIYF.

This chain connects TRBV7-9 to TRBJ1-1; 7 nucleotides align to TRBD1. The germline CDR1 and CDR2 sequences are SEHNR and FQNEAQ (reference sequence). J gave up 2 bases and V 4 bases, and 4 bases lay outside the gene matches. This CDR3 region has 14 residues. The CDR3 spells CASSYGTVNTEAFF. The DNA of the CDR3 is TGTGCCAGCAGCTACGGGACAGTTAACACTGAAGCTTTCTTT. The variable domain in full, completed from reference TRBV7-9 and TRBJ1-1, reads DTGVSQNPRHKITKRGQNVTFRCDPISEHNRLYWYRQTLGQGPEFLTYFQNEAQLEKSRLLSDRFSAERPKGSFSTLEIQRTEQGDSAMYLCASSYGTVNTEAFFGQGTRLTVV.

This clone was seen more than once but under ten times. V and J are TRBV10-3 and TRBJ1-1; D may be TRBD1 (5 bases). The CDR3 is 11 residues long. Deletions cut 10 bases from V and 5 bases from J, with 11 bases between. Germline-derived CDR1 and CDR2 are ENHRY and SYGVKD. CDR3 nucleotides: TGTGCCAGCCAGGGAGGAACTGAAGCTTTCTTT. This encodes CASQGGTEAFF.

The chain is built from TRBV14 and TRBJ2-7; TRBD1 agrees at 7 bases. V dropped 2 bases and J dropped 5; count of bases not matched to a gene: 6. There are 14 residues in the CDR3. Per the germline V gene, CDR1 is SGHDN and CDR2 is FVKESK. CDR3 in DNA: TGTGCCAGCAGCCAATCCGGGACAGTCGACGAGCAGTACTTC. Amino acid sequence: CASSQSGTVDEQYF. The full variable domain, in which reference TRBV14 and TRBJ2-7 provide the parts outside the CDR3, is EAGVTQFPSHSVIEKGQTVTLRCDPISGHDNLYWYRRVMGKEIKFLLHFVKESKQDESGMPNNRFLAERTGGTYSTLKVQPAELEDSGVYFCASSQSGTVDEQYFGPGTRLTVT.

J is TRBJ1-1 and V is TRBV9, with D perhaps TRBD1 (5 bases). V was cut by 0 bases and J by 5 bases, with 23 bases left in between. Germline V gene sequence: CDR1 SGDLS, CDR2 YYNGEE. The CDR3 runs to 18 residues. CDR3 bases: TGTGCCAGCAGCGTAGCTACTGGGGGGGGAAAAAAGGGGACTGAAGCTTTCTTT. Residues: CASSVATGGGKKGTEAFF.

This sequence joins TRBV18 and TRBJ1-1; no clear D. The CDR3 has 14 residues. Trimming removed 0 bases at V and 0 bases at J, with 5 bases between. Germline CDR1 and CDR2: KGHSH and LQKENI. The chain's CDR3 is CASSPPTVNTEAFF. The DNA for the CDR3 is TGTGCCAGCTCACCACCCACAGTGAACACTGAAGCTTTCTTT.

V is TRBV28 and J is TRBJ1-3; no clear D gene. Trimming shortened V by 10 bases and J by 0 bases, and 7 bases separated the two germline ends. Germline lookup yields CDR1 MDHEN and CDR2 SYDVKM. The CDR3 runs 12 residues. CDR3 region: CATLSSGNTIYF. The DNA of the CDR3 is TGTGCCACCCTCAGCTCTGGAAACACCATATATTTT.

V usage is TRBV5-1 and J usage is TRBJ2-7, with 13 bases fitting TRBD2. This CDR3 is 15 amino acids long. The J segment lost 2 bases and the V segment lost 2 bases, leaving 1 base of the junction unmatched. CDR1 SGHRS and CDR2 YFSETQ come from the germline V gene. The CDR3 reads CASSFGLAGAYEQYF. The CDR3 DNA sequence: TGCGCCAGCAGCTTCGGACTAGCGGGAGCCTACGAGCAGTACTTC.

The chain recombines TRBV27 with TRBJ2-7; 9 bases are shared with TRBD2. Per the germline V gene, CDR1 is MNHEY and CDR2 is SMNVEV (reference sequence). With V trimmed by 11 bases and J by 1 base, 9 bases remained unmatched. The CDR3 is 14 amino acids. In DNA form, the CDR3 reads TGTGCCTCCCGAGGGACTAGCATTTCCTACGAGCAGTACTTC. As protein: CASRGTSISYEQYF.

The genes are TRBV2 and TRBJ2-7, with TRBD2 identical over 9 bases. The CDR3 contains 12 residues. CDR1 is SNHLY, CDR2 FYNNEI, per germline. The V segment lost 8 bases and the J segment 10 bases; nucleotides outside the gene matches: 9. The CDR3 region has the DNA TGTGCCAGCGATTCTAGCGGGATAGATCAGTACTTC. This gives the protein CASDSSGIDQYF.

The rearrangement joins TRBV9 to TRBJ1-2, with 7 bases that match TRBD1. The CDR3 has 14 residues. Looked up from germline, CDR1 is SGDLS and CDR2 is YYNGEE. V was pared by 3 bases and J by 3 bases, with 5 bases of the junction left unmatched. The CDR3 region is CASSETGKDYGYTF. DNA for the CDR3: TGTGCCAGCAGCGAGACAGGGAAAGACTATGGCTACACCTTC.

V and J are TRBV29-1 and TRBJ1-3; D not certain. Germline V gives CDR1 SQVTM, CDR2 ANQGSEA. The CDR3 runs 13 residues. Trimming left V 2 bases short and J 0 bases short, with 5 bases between. This chain's CDR3 is CSVEKASGNTIYF. The CDR3 bases are TGCAGCGTTGAAAAAGCCTCTGGAAACACCATATATTTT. The full variable domain, rest sourced from reference TRBV29-1 and TRBJ1-3, is SAVISQKPSRDICQRGTSLTIQCQVDSQVTMMFWYRQQPGQSLTLIATANQGSEATYESGFVIDKFPISRPNLTFSTLTVSNMSPEDSSIYLCSVEKASGNTIYFGEGSWLTVV.